This entry lists 15 T cell receptor beta chains sequenced from one sample in a study of blood T cell repertoires in COVID-19. Sequencing was performed with immunoSEQ multiplex PCR; in TCRdb, only in-frame clones are kept and a portion is missing. The repertoire holds tens of thousands of clones, with 75% to 90% as singletons. The sequencing sample was made of peripheral blood. Every receptor here comes from a human donor in a cohort sampled during active COVID-19.

This rearrangement joins TRBV18 to TRBJ2-2, with 12 bases lining up with TRBD2. The length of the CDR3 is 16 residues. Trimming removed 6 bases from V and 2 bases from J; junction bases left unmatched: 4. Germline loops: CDR1 KGHSH, CDR2 LQKENI. The CDR3 sequence is CASSRTSGTNTGELFF. The CDR3, as DNA: TGTGCCAGCTCGCGGACTAGCGGGACCAACACCGGGGAGCTGTTTTTT. Full variable domain (rest looked up from reference TRBV18 and TRBJ2-2): NAGVMQNPRHLVRRRGQEARLRCSPMKGHSHVYWYRQLPEEGLKFMVYLQKENIIDESGMPKERFSAEFPKEGPSILRIQQVVRGDSAAYFCASSRTSGTNTGELFFGEGSRLTVL.

DNA for the CDR3: TGTGCCAGCAGTACCGGACAGGGGGCCAACGAGCAGTACTTC. Its translation is CASSTGQGANEQYF. This chain joins TRBV28 and TRBJ2-7, with 11 nucleotides matching TRBD1. V lost 5 bases, J lost 5 bases, and 5 bases stayed unmatched. The length of the CDR3 is 14 residues. Germline values: CDR1 MDHEN, CDR2 SYDVKM.

The chain joins TRBV7-2 to TRBJ1-6; D not certain. Deletions cut 1 base from V and 2 bases from J, with 18 bases between. The CDR3 consists of 19 residues. Germline assignment: CDR1 SGHTA and CDR2 FQGNSA. The CDR3: CASSLVIGLGRTYNSPLHF. In DNA form, the CDR3 reads TGTGCCAGCAGCTTAGTCATAGGATTGGGGAGAACCTATAATTCACCCCTCCACTTT.

This rearrangement joins TRBV27 to TRBJ2-7, with TRBD1 as a possible D gene (6 bases). Germline CDR1 and CDR2: MNHEY and SMNVEV (reference sequence). Trimming stripped 10 bases from V and 3 bases from J, with 22 bases between. The CDR3 is made up of 15 amino acids. As DNA, the CDR3 is TGTGCCAATAGGGCGTTTCCCCAGGGGTTCTACGAGCAGTACTTC. Encoded protein: CANRAFPQGFYEQYF.

The table lists this clone with a few counts. This chain uses TRBV11-2 with TRBJ2-7, with a weak D call TRBD1 (6 bases). The CDR3 is made up of 14 amino acids. V lost 5 bases to trimming and J lost 4 bases, with 15 bases between them. CDR1 is SGHAT and CDR2 is FQNNGV in the germline V gene. CDR3 region: CASSVSGTPYEQYF. The CDR3 DNA is TGTGCCAGCAGCGTCTCCGGGACACCTTACGAGCAGTACTTC.

This clone was detected a few times. This chain connects TRBV3-1 (or the pseudogene TRBV3-2) to TRBJ1-2; TRBD1 might be the D (6 bases). The CDR3 runs to 13 residues. Trimming took off 4 bases at V and 7 bases at J, with 13 bases between the two ends. Germline CDR1 reads LGHDT; CDR2 reads YNNKEL (reference sequence). Here the CDR3 reads CASSPDGTRGYTF. The CDR3 DNA reads TGTGCCAGCAGCCCGGACGGGACACGTGGCTACACCTTC.

This clone was found once. This chain uses TRBV7-2 with TRBJ2-7; 9 bases line up with TRBD2. CDR1 SGHTA and CDR2 FQGNSA come from the germline V gene. CDR3 length: 13 residues. Trimming cost V 3 bases and J 3 bases; bases outside gene matches: 0. The CDR3 loop is CASSLRGGYEQYF. In nucleotides, the CDR3 is TGTGCCAGCAGCTTGCGGGGGGGCTACGAGCAGTACTTC.

The chain has TRBV20-1 and TRBJ2-7; no firm D call. Looked up from germline, CDR1 is DFQATT and CDR2 is SNEGSKA (reference sequence). The ends were cut back, 3 bases at V and 5 bases at J, with 8 bases in the middle. The CDR3 length is 11 residues. Here the CDR3 DNA reads TGCAGTGCTAGTTTCCTAGACGAGCAGTACTTC. Protein product: CSASFLDEQYF.

The chain has TRBV3-1 (or the pseudogene TRBV3-2) and TRBJ2-7; no clear D. CDR3 length: 13 residues. Trimming shortened V by 2 bases and J by 2 bases, and 7 bases separated the two germline ends. CDR1 and CDR2 (germline): LGHDT, YNNKEL (reference sequence). CDR3: CASSQTLAYEQYF. CDR3 nucleotide sequence: TGTGCCAGCAGCCAAACCTTAGCCTACGAGCAGTACTTC.

This rearrangement joins TRBV5-6 to TRBJ1-1; D may be TRBD1 (6 bases). Looked up from germline, CDR1 is SGHDT and CDR2 is YYEEEE. The CDR3 is 16 residues long. V shed 1 base and J shed 0 bases, with 13 bases lying between them. CDR3 sequence reads: CASSLLPGQVNTEAFF. The CDR3 region has the DNA TGTGCCAGCAGCTTGTTGCCGGGACAAGTGAACACTGAAGCTTTCTTT.

J is TRBJ1-1 and V is TRBV11-2, with a tentative D call TRBD1 (5 bases). With 2 bases removed from V and 0 bases from J, the gap between germline ends came to 7 bases. The CDR3 spans 14 residues. The germline CDR1 and CDR2 sequences are SGHAT and FQNNGV. CDR3 loop: CASSLSRVNTEAFF. The DNA of the CDR3 is TGTGCCAGCAGCTTAAGCAGGGTGAACACTGAAGCTTTCTTT.

The chain uses TRBV2 and TRBJ2-7; D is perhaps TRBD2 (6 bases). The CDR3 totals 16 residues. V was cut by 4 bases and J by 2 bases, with 18 bases left in between. Germline CDR1 reads SNHLY; CDR2 reads FYNNEI. The CDR3 bases are TGTGCCAGCAGTGTCGTCAGGGATCGGGGGACCTACGAGCAGTACTTC. This gives the protein CASSVVRDRGTYEQYF.

The J gene is TRBJ1-1, the V gene TRBV11-2; 8 bases align to TRBD1. The junction had 7 bases not matched to a gene; V was cut back by 6 bases and J by 4 bases. Germline assignment: CDR1 SGHAT and CDR2 FQNNGV. This CDR3 comprises 14 residues. This chain's CDR3 is CASRAGGRGTEAFF. As DNA, the CDR3 is TGTGCCAGCAGGGCAGGGGGCCGAGGCACTGAAGCTTTCTTT.

This chain links TRBV10-1 with TRBJ2-7, with 13 bases aligning to TRBD2. Germline V gives CDR1 WNHNN, CDR2 SYGVQD (reference sequence). Trimming removed 4 bases from V and 6 bases from J; junction bases left unmatched: 3. The CDR3 is 14 amino acids. CDR3 sequence reads: CASSAGTSGVEQYF. In DNA form, the CDR3 reads TGCGCCAGCAGTGCCGGGACTAGCGGGGTCGAGCAGTACTTC.

This sequence joins TRBV9 and TRBJ2-7, with D tentatively TRBD2 (6 bases). There are 14 residues in the CDR3. V was trimmed by 2 bases and J by 3 bases, leaving 12 bases between them. Germline CDR1 and CDR2: SGDLS and YYNGEE. CDR3 loop: CASSVGSGSYEQYF. DNA for the CDR3: TGTGCCAGCAGCGTCGGGAGTGGGAGCTACGAGCAGTACTTC.